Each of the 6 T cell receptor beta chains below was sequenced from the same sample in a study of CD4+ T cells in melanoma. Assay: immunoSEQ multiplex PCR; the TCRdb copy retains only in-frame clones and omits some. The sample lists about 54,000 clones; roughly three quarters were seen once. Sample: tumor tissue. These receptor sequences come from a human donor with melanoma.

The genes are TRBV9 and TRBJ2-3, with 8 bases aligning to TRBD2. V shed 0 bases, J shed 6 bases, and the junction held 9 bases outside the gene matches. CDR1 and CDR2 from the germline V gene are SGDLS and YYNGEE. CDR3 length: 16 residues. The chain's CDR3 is CASSVAGGLSGDTQYF. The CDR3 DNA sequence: TGTGCCAGCAGCGTAGCGGGGGGGCTTAGCGGGGATACGCAGTATTTT.

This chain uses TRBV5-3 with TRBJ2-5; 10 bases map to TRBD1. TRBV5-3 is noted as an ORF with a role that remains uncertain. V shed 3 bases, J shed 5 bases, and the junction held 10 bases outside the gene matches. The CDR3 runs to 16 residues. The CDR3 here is CARSSRQGAPKETQYF. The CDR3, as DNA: TGTGCCAGAAGCTCCAGACAGGGGGCGCCGAAGGAGACCCAGTACTTC.

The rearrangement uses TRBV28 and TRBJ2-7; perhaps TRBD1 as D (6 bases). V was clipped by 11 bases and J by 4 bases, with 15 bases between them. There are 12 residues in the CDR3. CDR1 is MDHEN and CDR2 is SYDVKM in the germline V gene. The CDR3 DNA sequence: TGTGCCGTAGGGGGAACCCTTTACGAGCAGTACTTC. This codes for CAVGGTLYEQYF.

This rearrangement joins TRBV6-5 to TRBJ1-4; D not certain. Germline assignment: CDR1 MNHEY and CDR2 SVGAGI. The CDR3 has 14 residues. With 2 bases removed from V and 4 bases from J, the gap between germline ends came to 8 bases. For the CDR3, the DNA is TGTGCCAGCAGTTACGCACGACTTAATGAAAAACTGTTTTTT. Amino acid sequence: CASSYARLNEKLFF.

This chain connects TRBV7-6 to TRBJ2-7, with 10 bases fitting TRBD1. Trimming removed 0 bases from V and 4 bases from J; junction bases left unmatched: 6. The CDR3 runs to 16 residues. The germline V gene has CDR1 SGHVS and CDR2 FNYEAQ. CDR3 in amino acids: CASSLAPGQGLYEQYF. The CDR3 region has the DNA TGTGCCAGCAGCTTAGCCCCGGGACAGGGGTTATACGAGCAGTACTTC.

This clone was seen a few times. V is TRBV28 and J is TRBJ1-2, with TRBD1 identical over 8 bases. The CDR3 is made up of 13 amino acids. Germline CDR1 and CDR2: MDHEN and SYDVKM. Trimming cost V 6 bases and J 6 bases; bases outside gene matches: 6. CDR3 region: CASRDRGGHGYTF. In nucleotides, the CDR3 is TGTGCCAGCAGAGACAGGGGCGGCCATGGCTACACCTTC.